Below are 3 T cell receptor beta chains sequenced from a single sample in a study of CD8+CD57+ T cells in acquired aplastic anemia. The template for TCR beta VDJ and CDR3 sequence profiling was genomic DNA. Via MiXCR, TCRdb re-called the reads, giving one row per CDR3 protein. Of 180,000 or so distinct CDR3 sequences in the sample, around half are singletons; the top ten hold 2.5% to 3.5%. The sample was sorted CD4+, CD8+, or CD8+CD57+ T cells (not recorded which) from PBMCs. The origin of the receptors is a human donor in good health.

This clonotype was observed a few times. J is TRBJ2-7 and V is TRBV29-1, with 12 nucleotides matching TRBD2. Trimming at V came to 7 bases and at J to 5 bases, leaving 3 bases not matched to a gene. Germline values: CDR1 SQVTM, CDR2 ANQGSEA. The CDR3 is made up of 12 amino acids. In DNA form, the CDR3 reads TGCAGCGGTGGGACTAGCGGGCACGAGCAGTACTTC. Its translation: CSGGTSGHEQYF.

This clonotype appeared many times. This rearrangement joins TRBV2 to TRBJ1-1, with D perhaps matching TRBD1 (6 bases). Germline assignment: CDR1 SNHLY and CDR2 FYNNEI. CDR3 length equals 15 residues. Trimming shortened V by 8 bases and J by 7 bases, and 23 bases separated the two germline ends. The CDR3 here is CASSREAGGAYEAFF. CDR3 DNA sequence: TGTGCCAGCTCGCGCGAAGCGGGGGGCGCGTATGAAGCTTTCTTT.

This chain uses TRBV5-1 with TRBJ2-3, with 9 bases lining up with TRBD1. This CDR3 is built from 15 residues. CDR1 and CDR2 from the germline V gene are SGHRS and YFSETQ. J gave up 2 bases and V 1 base, and 2 bases lay outside the gene matches. DNA of the CDR3: TGCGCCAGCAGCTTGACAGGGGGCGACACAGATACGCAGTATTTT. It is translated as CASSLTGGDTDTQYF.